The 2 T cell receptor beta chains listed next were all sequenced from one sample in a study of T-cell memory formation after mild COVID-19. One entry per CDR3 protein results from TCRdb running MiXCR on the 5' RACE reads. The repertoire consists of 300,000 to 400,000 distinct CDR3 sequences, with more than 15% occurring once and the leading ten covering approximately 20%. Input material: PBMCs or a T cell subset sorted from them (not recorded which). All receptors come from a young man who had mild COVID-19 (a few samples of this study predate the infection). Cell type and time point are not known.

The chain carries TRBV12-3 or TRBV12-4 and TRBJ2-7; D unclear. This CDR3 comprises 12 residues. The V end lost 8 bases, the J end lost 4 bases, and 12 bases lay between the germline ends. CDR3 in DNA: TGTGCCAGCCAGAGACCGAATTACGAGCAGTACTTC. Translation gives CASQRPNYEQYF.

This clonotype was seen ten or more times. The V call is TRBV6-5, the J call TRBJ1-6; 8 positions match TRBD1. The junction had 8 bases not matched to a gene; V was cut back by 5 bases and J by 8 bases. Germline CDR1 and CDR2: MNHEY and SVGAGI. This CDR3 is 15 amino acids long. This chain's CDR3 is CASSRTGFQDSPLHF. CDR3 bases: TGTGCCAGCAGTAGGACAGGGTTCCAAGATTCACCCCTCCACTTT.